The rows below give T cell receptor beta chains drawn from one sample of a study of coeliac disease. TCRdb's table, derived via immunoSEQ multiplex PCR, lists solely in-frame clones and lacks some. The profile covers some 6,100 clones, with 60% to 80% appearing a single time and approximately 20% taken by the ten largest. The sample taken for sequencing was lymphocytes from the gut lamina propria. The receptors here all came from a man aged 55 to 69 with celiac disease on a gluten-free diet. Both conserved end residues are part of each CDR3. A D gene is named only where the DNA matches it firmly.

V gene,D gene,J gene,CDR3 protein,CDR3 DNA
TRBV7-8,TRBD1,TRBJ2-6,CASSLGTGGFSGANVLTF,TGTGCCAGCAGCTTAGGGACAGGGGGCTTCTCTGGGGCCAACGTCCTGACTTTC
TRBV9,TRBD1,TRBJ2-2,CASGTGGSTGELFF,TGTGCCAGCGGGACAGGGGGCAGCACCGGGGAGCTGTTTTTT
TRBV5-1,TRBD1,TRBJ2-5,CASSSGTGVKTQYF,TGCGCCAGCAGCTCTGGGACAGGGGTTAAGACCCAGTACTTC
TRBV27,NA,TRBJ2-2,CASSFGKATGELFF,TGTGCCAGCAGTTTCGGGAAGGCCACCGGGGAGCTGTTTTTT
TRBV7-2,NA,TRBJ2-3,CASSLVAADTQYF,TGTGCCAGCAGCTTAGTAGCCGCAGATACGCAGTATTTT
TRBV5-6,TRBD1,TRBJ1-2,CASSLGTVGGYTF,TGTGCCAGCAGCCTCGGGACAGTTGGTGGCTACACCTTC